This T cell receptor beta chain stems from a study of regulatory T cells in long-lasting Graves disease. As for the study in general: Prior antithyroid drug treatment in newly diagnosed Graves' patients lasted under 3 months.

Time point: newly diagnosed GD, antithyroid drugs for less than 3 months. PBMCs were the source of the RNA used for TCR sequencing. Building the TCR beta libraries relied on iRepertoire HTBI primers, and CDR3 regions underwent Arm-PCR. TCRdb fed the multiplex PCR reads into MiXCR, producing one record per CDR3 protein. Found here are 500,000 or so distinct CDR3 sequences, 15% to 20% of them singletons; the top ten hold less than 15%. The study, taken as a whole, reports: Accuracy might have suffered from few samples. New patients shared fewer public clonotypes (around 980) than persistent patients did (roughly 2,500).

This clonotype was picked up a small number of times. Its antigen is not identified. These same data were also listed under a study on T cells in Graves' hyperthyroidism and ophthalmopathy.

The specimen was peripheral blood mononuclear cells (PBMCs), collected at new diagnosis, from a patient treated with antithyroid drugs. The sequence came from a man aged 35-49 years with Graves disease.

CDR3: CASSFSSRDGTGELFF. As DNA, the CDR3 is TGTGCCAGCAGTTTCTCCTCAAGGGACGGAACCGGGGAGCTGTTTTTT. V and J are TRBV6-2 or TRBV6-3 and TRBJ2-2, with D perhaps matching TRBD1 or TRBD2 (5 bases each). The CDR3 covers 16 residues. The V end lost 4 bases, the J end lost 5 bases, and 17 bases lay between the germline ends. In germline, CDR1 is MNHEY, CDR2 SVGEGT.